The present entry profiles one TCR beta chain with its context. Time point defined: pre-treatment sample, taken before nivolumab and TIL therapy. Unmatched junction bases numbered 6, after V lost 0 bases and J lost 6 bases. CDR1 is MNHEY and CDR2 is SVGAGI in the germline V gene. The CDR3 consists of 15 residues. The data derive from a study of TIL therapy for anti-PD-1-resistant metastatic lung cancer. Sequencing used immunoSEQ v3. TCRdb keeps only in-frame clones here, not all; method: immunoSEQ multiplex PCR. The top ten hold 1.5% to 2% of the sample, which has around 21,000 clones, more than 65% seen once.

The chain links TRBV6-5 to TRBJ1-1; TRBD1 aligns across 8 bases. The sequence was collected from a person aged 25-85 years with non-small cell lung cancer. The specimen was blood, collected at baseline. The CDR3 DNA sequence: TGTGCCAGCAGTTACTCCCTACAGGGGGTGCCTGAAGCTTTCTTT. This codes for CASSYSLQGVPEAFF.